This T cell receptor (beta chain) came from a study of T cells expressing NK-cell markers. The overall study: Sorted CD3+CD56-NKG2C+, CD3+CD56+NKG2C+ and CD3+CD56+NKG2C- T cells supplied the TCR beta repertoires.

This CDR3 spans 12 amino acids. Germline CDR1 and CDR2: DFQATT and SNEGSKA (reference sequence). Comments on this clonotype: Antigen unknown.

General study results and limits: Six or seven donors had dominant NKG2C+ clonotypes that comprised about 1.0-8% of their CD8+ T cells.

Making the TCR beta cDNA relied on 5'RACE template switching with UMIs. Each CDR3 protein gets one entry in TCRdb, which reprocessed the 5' RACE reads and gives no DNA. The table counts around 260,000 distinct CDR3 sequences; more than 3.5% lies in the top ten. V usage is TRBV20-1 and J usage is TRBJ2-3. Sequencing input: blood T cells: a sorted CD56 or NKG2C T cell subset, CD4+ or CD8+ T cells, or bulk PBMC T cells (not recorded which). This receptor was identified in a woman aged 18 to 75 in good health. CDR3 sequence reads: CSGWRRTDTQYF.